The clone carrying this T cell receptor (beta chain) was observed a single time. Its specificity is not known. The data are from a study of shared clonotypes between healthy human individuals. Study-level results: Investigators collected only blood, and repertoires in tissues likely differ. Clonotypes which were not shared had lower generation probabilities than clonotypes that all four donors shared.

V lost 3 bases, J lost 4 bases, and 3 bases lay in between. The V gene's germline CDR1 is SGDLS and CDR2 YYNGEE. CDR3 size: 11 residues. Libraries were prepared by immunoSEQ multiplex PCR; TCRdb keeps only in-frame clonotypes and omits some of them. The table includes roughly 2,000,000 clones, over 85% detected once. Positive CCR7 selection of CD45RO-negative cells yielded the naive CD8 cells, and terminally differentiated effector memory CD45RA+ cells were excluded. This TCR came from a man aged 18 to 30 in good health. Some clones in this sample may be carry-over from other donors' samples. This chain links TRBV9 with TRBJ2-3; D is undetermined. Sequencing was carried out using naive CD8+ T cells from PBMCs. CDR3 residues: CASSGPDTQYF. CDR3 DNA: TGTGCCAGCAGCGGTCCAGATACGCAGTATTTT.